This T cell receptor (beta chain) was documented in a study of cytomegalovirus exposure and HLA in healthy donors. The J segment lost 4 bases and the V segment lost 6 bases, leaving 8 bases of the junction unmatched. Germline-derived CDR1 and CDR2 are SGDLS and YYNGEE. The CDR3 runs 15 residues. This clone was picked up one time. Profiling relied on immunoSEQ multiplex PCR, and the TCRdb table lists in-frame clones only, not all of them. The sample contains approximately 64,000 clones, roughly 89% of which appear only once. J is TRBJ2-1 and V is TRBV9; 9 positions agree with TRBD2. Sequencing was done on a sample of PBMCs. The clonotype originates from a woman in her late teens or twenties in good health and CMV-seronegative. CDR3 coding DNA: TGTGCCAGCACTCTAAGCGGGGGGACGTACAATGAGCAGTTCTTC. As protein: CASTLSGGTYNEQFF.